This T cell receptor (beta chain) was sequenced during a study of T cell changes during pregnancy in multiple sclerosis. Germline CDR1 is MNHEY and CDR2 is SMNVEV (reference sequence). This CDR3 region has 14 residues. V gave up 5 bases and J gave up 4 bases; unmatched junction bases: 8. Sequencing was performed with immunoSEQ multiplex PCR; in TCRdb, only in-frame clones are kept and a portion is missing. Here the sample spans under 110,000 clones, more than 80% being singletons. The chain links TRBV27 to TRBJ2-7; TRBD2 agrees at 7 bases. The receptor's source is a female donor with multiple sclerosis, enrolled in a pregnancy study. Sequences were derived from peripheral blood, sampled before pregnancy. In DNA, the CDR3 is TGTGCCAGCAGTGGGGGGGAGGGCGGGTACGAGCAGTACTTC. Translating it yields CASSGGEGGYEQYF.